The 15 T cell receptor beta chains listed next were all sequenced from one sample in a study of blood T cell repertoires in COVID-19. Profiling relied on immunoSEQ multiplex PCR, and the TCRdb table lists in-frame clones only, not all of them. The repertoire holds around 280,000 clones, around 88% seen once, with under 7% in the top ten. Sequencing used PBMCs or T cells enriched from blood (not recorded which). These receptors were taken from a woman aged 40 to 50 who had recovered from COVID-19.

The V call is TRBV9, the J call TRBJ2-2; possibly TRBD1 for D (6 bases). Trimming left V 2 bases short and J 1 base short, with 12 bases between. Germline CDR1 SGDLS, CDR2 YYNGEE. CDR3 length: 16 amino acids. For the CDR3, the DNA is TGTGCCAGCAGCGTGGGGGCGGGCCTGAACACCGGGGAGCTGTTTTTT. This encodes CASSVGAGLNTGELFF.

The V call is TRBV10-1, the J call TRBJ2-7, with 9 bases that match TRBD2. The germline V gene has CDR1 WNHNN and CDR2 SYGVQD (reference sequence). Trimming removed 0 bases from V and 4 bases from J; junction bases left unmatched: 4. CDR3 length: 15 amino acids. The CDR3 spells CASSESAGGPYEQYF. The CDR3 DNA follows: TGCGCCAGCAGTGAGTCGGCGGGAGGGCCTTACGAGCAGTACTTC.

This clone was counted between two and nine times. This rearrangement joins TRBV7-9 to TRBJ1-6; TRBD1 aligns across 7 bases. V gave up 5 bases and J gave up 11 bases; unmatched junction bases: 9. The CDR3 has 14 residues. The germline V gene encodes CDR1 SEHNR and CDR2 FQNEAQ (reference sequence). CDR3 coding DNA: TGTGCCAGCAGCCCCAGACAGGGTACGGCACCCCTCCACTTT. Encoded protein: CASSPRQGTAPLHF. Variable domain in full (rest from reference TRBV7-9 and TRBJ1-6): DTGVSQNPRHKITKRGQNVTFRCDPISEHNRLYWYRQTLGQGPEFLTYFQNEAQLEKSRLLSDRFSAERPKGSFSTLEIQRTEQGDSAMYLCASSPRQGTAPLHFGNGTRLTVT.

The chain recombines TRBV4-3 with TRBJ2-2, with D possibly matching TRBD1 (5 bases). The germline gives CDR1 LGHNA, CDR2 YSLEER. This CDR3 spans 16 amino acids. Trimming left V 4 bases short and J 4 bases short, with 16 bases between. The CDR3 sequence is CASSPAMVRGTGELFF. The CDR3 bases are TGCGCCAGCAGCCCCGCAATGGTTAGGGGCACCGGGGAGCTGTTTTTT.

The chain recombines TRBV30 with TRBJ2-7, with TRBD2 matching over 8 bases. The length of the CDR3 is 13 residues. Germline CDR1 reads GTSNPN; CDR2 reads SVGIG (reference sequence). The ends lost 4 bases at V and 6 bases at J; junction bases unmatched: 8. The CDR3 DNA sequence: TGTGCCTGGACTATCGGCGGGAGGACCGAGCAGTACTTC. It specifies CAWTIGGRTEQYF. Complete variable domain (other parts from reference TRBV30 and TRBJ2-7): SQTIHQWPATLVQPVGSPLSLECTVEGTSNPNLYWYRQAAGRGLQLLFYSVGIGQISSEVPQNLSASRPQDRQFILSSKKLLLSDSGFYLCAWTIGGRTEQYFGPGTRLTVT.

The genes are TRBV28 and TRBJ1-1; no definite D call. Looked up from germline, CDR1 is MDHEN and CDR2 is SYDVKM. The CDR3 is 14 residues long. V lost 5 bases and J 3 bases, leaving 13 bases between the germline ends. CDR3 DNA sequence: TGTGCCAGCAGTACCCCGGGGAGGTACACTGAAGCTTTCTTT. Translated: CASSTPGRYTEAFF.

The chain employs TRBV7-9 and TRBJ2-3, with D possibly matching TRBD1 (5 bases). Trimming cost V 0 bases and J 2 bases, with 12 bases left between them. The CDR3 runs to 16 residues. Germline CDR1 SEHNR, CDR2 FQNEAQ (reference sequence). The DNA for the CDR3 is TGTGCCAGCAGCTTAGCAGGACAAGAACCCACAGATACGCAGTATTTT. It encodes CASSLAGQEPTDTQYF.

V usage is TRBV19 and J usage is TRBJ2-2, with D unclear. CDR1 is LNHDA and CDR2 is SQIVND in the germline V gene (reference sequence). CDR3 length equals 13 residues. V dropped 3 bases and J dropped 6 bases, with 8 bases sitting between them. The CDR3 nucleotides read TGTGCCAGTAGTATTGTGAGTCCCGGGGAGCTGTTTTTT. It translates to CASSIVSPGELFF.

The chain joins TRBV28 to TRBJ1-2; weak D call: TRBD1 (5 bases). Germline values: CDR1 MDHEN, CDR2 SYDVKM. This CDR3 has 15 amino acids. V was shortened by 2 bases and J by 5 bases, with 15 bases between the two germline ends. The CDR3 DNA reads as TGTGCCAGCAGTTTAGGATCGGGCAGGGCATATGGCTACACCTTC. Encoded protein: CASSLGSGRAYGYTF.

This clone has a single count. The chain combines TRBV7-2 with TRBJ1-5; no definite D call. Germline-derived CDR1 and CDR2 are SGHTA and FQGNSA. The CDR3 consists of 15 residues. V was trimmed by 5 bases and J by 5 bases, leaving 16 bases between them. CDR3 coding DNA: TGTGCCAGCAGCCCCGGTCGGGGAGATGATCAGCCCCAGCATTTT. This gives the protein CASSPGRGDDQPQHF. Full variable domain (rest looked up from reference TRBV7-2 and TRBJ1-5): GAGVSQSPSNKVTEKGKDVELRCDPISGHTALYWYRQSLGQGLEFLIYFQGNSAPDKSGLPSDRFSAERTGGSVSTLTIQRTQQEDSAVYLCASSPGRGDDQPQHFGDGTRLSIL.

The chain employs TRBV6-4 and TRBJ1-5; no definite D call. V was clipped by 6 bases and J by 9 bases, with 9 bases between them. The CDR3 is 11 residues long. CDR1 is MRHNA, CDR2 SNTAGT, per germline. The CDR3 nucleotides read TGTGCCAGCAGCACTCCGGGGCCCCAGCATTTT. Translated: CASSTPGPQHF.

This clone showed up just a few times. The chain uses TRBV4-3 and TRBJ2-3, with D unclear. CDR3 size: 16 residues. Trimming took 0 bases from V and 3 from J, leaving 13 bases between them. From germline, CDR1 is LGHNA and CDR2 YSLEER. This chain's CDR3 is CASSQDQAVVTDTQYF. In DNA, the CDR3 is TGCGCCAGCAGCCAAGATCAGGCCGTGGTAACAGATACGCAGTATTTT.

The CDR3 spells CASSAGAGGGQETQYF. The CDR3 nucleotides read TGTGCCAGCAGTGCCGGCGCCGGGGGAGGCCAAGAGACCCAGTACTTC. The chain uses TRBV28 and TRBJ2-5, with D perhaps matching TRBD2 (6 bases). CDR1 MDHEN and CDR2 SYDVKM come from the germline V gene. V was pared by 5 bases and J by 1 base, with 17 bases between. CDR3 length: 16 residues.

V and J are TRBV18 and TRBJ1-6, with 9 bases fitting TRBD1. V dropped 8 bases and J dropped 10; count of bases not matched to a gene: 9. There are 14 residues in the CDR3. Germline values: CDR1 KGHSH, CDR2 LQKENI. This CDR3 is CASARDRAGSPLHF. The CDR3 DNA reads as TGTGCCAGCGCCCGGGACAGGGCGGGCTCACCCCTCCACTTT.

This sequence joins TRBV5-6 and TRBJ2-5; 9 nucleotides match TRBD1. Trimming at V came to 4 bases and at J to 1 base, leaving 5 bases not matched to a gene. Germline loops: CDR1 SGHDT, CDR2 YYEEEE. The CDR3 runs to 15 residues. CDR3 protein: CASSPDRGLQETQYF. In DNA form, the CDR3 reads TGTGCCAGCAGCCCGGACAGGGGACTCCAAGAGACCCAGTACTTC.